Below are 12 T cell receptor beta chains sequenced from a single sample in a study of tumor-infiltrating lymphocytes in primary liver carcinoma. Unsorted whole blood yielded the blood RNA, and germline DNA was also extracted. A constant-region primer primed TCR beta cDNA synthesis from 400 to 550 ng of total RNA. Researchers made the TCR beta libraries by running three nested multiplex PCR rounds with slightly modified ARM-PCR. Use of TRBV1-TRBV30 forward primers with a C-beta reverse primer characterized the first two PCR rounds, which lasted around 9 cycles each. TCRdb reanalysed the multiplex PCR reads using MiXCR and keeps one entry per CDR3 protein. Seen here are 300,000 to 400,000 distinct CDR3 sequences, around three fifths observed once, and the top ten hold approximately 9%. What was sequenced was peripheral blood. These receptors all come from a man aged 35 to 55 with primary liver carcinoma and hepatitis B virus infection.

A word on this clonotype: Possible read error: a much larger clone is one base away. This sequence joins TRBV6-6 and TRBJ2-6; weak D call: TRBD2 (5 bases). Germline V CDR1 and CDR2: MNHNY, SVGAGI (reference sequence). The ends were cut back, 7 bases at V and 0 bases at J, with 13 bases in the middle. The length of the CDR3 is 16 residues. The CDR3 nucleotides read TGTGCCAGCACCCCACTAGACGACTCTGGGGCCAACGTCCTGACTTTC. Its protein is CASTPLDDSGANVLTF.

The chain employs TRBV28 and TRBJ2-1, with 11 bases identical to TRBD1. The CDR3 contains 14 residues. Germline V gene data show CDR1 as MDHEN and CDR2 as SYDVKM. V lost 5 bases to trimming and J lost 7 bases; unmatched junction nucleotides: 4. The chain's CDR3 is CASSTGQGGNEQFF. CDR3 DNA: TGTGCCAGCAGTACGGGACAGGGGGGAAATGAGCAGTTCTTC.

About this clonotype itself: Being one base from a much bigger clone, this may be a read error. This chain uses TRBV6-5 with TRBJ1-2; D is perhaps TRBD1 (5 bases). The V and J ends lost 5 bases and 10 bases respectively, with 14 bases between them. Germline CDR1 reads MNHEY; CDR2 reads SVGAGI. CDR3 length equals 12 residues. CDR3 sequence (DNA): TGTGCCAGCAGTAATACAGGAGGGGCCTACACCTTC. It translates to CASSNTGGAYTF.

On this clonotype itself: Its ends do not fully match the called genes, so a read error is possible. CDR3 sequence: CANGRTSGRTYEQYF. The CDR3 region has the DNA TGTGCCAACGGCCGGACTAGCGGGCGAACCTACGAACAGTACTTC. The chain carries TRBV6-5 and TRBJ2-7; 11 bases align to TRBD2. CDR1 is MNHEY, CDR2 SVGAGI, per germline. The CDR3 is 15 residues long.

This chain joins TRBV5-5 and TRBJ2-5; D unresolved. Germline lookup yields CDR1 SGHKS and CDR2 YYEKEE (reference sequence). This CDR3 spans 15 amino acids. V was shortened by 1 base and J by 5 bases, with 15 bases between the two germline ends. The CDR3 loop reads CASSLSIGIQETQYF. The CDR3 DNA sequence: TGTGCCAGCAGCTTGAGCATTGGCATTCAGGAGACCCAGTACTTC.

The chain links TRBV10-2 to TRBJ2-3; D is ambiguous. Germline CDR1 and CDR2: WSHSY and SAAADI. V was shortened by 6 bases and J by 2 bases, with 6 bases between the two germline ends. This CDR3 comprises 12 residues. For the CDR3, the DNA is TGCGCCAGCAGGGCCCCCACAGATACGCAGTATTTT. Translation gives CASRAPTDTQYF.

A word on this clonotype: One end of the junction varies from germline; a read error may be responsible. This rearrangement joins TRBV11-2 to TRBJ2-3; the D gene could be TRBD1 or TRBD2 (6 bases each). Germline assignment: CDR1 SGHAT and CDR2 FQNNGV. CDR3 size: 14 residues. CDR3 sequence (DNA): TGTGCCAGCCGAAGGGGGGAGTACATAGATACCCAGTATTTT. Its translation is CASRRGEYIDTQYF.

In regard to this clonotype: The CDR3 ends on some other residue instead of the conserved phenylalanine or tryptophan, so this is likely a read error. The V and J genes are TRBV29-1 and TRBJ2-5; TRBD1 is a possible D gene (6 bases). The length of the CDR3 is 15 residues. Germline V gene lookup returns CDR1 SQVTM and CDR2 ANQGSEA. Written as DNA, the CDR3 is TGCGGCGTTGAACGGAAGACAGGCCGTCAAGAGACCCAGTACTTA. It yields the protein CGVERKTGRQETQYL.

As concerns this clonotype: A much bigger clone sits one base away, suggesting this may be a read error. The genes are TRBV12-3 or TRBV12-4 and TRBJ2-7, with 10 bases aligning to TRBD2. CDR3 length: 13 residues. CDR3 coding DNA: TGTACCAGCACACTAGCGGGACGCTACGAGCAGTACTTC. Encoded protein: CTSTLAGRYEQYF.

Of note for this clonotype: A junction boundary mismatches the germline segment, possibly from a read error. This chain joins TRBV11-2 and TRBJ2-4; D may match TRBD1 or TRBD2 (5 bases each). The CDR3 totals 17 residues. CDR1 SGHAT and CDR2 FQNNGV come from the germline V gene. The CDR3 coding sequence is TGTACCAGCACCTATTCAACCGGGACCTCCGTGACGGGGACTCAGTACTTC. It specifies CTSTYSTGTSVTGTQYF.

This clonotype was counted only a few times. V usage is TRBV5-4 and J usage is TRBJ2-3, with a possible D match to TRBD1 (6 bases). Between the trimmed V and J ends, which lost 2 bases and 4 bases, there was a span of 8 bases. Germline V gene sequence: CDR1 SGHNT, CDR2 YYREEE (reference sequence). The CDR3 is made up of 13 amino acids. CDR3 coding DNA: TGTGCCAGCAGCTTACAGGGACCAGATACGCAGTATTTT. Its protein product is CASSLQGPDTQYF.

As DNA, the CDR3 is TGCGCCAGCAGCTTGGGTAGGCTCCTGACTCCATACAATGAGCAGTTCTTC. This encodes CASSLGRLLTPYNEQFF. The V gene is TRBV5-1, the J gene TRBJ2-1; D not resolved. CDR1 and CDR2 (germline): SGHRS, YFSETQ. The germline V and J ends were trimmed by 0 bases and 4 bases, with 17 bases remaining between them. The CDR3 sequence is 17 residues long.